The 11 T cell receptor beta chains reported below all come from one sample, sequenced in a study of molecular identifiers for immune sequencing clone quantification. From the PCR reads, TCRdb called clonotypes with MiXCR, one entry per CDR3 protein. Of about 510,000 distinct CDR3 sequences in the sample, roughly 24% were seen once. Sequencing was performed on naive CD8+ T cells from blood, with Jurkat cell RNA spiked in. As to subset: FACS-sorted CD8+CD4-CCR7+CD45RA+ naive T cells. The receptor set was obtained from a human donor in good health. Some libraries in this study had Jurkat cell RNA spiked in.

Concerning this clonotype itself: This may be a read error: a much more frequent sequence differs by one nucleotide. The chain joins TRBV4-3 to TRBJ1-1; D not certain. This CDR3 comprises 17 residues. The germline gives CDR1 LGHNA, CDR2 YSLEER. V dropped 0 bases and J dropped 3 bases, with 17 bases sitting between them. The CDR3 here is CASSQEKVWPMDTEAFF. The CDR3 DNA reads TGCGCCAGCAGCCAAGAGAAAGTGTGGCCCATGGACACTGAAGCTTTCTTT.

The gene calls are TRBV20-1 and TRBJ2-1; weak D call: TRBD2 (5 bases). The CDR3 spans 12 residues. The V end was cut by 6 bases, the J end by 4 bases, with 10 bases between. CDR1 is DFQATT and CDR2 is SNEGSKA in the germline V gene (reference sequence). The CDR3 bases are TGCAGTGCCCCCGGGGAATACAATGAGCAGTTCTTC. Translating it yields CSAPGEYNEQFF.

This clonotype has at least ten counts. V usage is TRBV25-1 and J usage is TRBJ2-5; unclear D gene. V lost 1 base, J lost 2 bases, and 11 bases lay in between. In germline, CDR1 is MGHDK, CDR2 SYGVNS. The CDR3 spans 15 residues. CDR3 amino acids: CASSEFFRNQETQYF. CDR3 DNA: TGTGCCAGCAGTGAATTCTTTAGGAATCAAGAGACCCAGTACTTC.

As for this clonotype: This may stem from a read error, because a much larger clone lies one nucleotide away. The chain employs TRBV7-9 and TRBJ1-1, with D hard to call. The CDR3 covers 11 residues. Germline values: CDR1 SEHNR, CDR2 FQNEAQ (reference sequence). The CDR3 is CAISLGFEAFF. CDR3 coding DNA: TGTGCCATCAGCTTAGGGTTTGAAGCTTTCTTT.

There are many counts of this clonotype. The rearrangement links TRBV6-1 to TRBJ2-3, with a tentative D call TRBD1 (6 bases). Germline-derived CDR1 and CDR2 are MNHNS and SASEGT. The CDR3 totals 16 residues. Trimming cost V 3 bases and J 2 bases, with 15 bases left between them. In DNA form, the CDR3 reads TGTGCCAGCAGTGACATTCAGGGGCATCCCACAGATACGCAGTATTTT. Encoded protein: CASSDIQGHPTDTQYF.

Written as DNA, the CDR3 is TGTGCCAGCAGCTGGAAGTACGAGCAGTACTTC. Translated: CASSWKYEQYF. This chain links TRBV13 with TRBJ2-7; D ambiguous. The germline V gene encodes CDR1 PRHDT and CDR2 FYEKMQ (reference sequence). V was trimmed by 4 bases and J by 4 bases, leaving 5 bases between them. This CDR3 contains 11 residues.

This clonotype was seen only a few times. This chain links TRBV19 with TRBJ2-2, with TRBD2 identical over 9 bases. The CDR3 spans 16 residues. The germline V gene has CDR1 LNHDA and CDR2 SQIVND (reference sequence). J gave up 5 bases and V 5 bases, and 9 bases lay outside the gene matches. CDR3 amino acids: CASSPYSGSMTGELFF. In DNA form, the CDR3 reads TGTGCCAGTAGTCCATATAGCGGGAGTATGACCGGGGAGCTGTTTTTT.

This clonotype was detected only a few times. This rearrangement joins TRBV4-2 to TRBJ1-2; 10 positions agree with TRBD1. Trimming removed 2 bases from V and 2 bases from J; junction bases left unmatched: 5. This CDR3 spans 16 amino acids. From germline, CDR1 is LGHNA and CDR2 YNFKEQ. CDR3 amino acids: CASSQPTGGSNYGYTF. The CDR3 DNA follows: TGTGCCAGCAGCCAACCGACAGGGGGCTCCAACTATGGCTACACCTTC.

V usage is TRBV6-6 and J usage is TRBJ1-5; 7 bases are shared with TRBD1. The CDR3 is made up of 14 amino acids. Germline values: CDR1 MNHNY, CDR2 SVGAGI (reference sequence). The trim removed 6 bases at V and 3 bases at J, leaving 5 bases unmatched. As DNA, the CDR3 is TGTGCCAGCAGGGAGACAGGGCTCAATCAGCCCCAGCATTTT. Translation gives CASRETGLNQPQHF.

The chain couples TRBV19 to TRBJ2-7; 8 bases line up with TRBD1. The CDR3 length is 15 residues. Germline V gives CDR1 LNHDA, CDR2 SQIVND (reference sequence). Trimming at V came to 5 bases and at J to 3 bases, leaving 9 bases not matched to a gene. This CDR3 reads CASSQGQGIIYEQYF. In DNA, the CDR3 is TGTGCCAGTAGTCAAGGACAGGGTATAATCTACGAGCAGTACTTC.

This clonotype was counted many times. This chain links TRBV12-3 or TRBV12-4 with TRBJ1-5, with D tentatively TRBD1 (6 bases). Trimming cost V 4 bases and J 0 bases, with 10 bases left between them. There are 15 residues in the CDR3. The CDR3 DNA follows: TGTGCCAGCAGTTCGTGGGACAATAGCAATCAGCCCCAGCATTTT. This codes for CASSSWDNSNQPQHF.